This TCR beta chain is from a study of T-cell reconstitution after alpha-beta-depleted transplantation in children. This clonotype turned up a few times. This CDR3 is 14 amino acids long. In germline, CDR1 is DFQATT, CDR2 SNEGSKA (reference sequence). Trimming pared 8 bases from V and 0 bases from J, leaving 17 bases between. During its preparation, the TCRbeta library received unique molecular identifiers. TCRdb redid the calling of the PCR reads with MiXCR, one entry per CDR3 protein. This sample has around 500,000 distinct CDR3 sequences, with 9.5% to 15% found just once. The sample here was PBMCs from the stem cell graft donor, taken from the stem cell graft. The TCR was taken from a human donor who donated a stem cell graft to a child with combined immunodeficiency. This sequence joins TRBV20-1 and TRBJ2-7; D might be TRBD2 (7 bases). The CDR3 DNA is TGCAGTTCAAGGAGGCGGGGGCTCTCCTACGAGCAGTACTTC. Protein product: CSSRRRGLSYEQYF.